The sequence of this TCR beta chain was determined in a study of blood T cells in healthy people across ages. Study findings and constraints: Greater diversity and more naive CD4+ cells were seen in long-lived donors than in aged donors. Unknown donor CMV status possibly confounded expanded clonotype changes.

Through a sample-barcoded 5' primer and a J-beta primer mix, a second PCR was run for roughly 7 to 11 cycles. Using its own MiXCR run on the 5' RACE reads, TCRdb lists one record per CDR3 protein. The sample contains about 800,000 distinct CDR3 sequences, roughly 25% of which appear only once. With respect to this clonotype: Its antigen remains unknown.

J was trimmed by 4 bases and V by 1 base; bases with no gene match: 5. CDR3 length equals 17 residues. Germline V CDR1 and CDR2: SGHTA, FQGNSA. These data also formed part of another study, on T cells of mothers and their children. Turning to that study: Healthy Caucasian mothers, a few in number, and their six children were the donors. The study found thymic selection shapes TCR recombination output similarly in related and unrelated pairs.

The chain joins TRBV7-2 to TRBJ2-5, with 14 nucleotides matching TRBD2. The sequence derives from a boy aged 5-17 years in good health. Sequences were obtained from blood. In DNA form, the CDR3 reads TGTGCCAGCAGCTTAGTGGGACTAGCGGGAGTGTCAGAGACCCAGTACTTC. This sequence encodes CASSLVGLAGVSETQYF.